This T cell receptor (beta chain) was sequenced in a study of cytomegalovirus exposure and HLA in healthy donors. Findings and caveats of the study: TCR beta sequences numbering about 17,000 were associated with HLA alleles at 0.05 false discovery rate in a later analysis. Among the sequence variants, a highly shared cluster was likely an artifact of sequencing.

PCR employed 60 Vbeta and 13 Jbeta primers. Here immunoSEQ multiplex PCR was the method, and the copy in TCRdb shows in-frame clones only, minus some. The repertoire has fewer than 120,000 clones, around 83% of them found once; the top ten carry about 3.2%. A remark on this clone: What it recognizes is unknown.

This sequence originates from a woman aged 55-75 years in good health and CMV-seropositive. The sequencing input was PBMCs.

The CDR3 region is CASSLPYEQYF. Written as DNA, the CDR3 is TGTGCCAGCAGTCTCCCCTACGAGCAGTACTTC. J is TRBJ2-7 and V is TRBV6-1; D call uncertain. V was pared by 5 bases and J by 2 bases, with 4 bases between. The CDR3 totals 11 residues. Per germline, CDR1 MNHNS and CDR2 SASEGT.